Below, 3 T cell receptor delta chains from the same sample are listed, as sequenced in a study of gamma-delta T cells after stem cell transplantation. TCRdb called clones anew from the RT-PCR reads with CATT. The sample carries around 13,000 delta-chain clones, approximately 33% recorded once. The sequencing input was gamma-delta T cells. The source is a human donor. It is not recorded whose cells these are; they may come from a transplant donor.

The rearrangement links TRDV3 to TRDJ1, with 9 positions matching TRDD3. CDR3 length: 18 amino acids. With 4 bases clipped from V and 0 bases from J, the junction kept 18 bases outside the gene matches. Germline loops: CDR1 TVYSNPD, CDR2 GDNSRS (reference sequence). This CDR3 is CACSWYWGRRKYTDKLIF. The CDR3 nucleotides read TGTGCCTGTAGTTGGTACTGGGGGAGACGCAAGTACACCGATAAACTCATCTTT.

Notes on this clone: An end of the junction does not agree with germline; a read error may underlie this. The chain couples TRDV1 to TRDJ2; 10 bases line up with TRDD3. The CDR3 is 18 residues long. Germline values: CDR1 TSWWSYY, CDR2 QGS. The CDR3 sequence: CALDWGIHDAYLTAQLFF. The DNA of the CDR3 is TGTGCCCTTGATTGGGGGATACACGACGCCTATTTGACAGCACAACTCTTCTTT.

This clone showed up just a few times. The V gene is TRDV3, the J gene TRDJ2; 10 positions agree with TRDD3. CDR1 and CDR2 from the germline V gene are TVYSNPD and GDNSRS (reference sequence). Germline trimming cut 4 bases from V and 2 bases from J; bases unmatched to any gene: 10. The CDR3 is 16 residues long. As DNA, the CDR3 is TGTGCCTCGGTGTACTGGGGGATTCAATTGACAGCACAACTCTTCTTT. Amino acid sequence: CASVYWGIQLTAQLFF.